The text below deals with one T cell receptor beta chain. Its antigen remains unidentified. Some clones are missing from TCRdb's copy, which holds only in-frame ones; the method was immunoSEQ multiplex PCR. This table holds roughly 100,000 clones, approximately 92% found once. The record originates from a study of OX40 agonist ivuxolimab in advanced cancers. The CDR3 has 15 residues. Per the germline V gene, CDR1 is SGHRS and CDR2 is YFSETQ. V was cut by 5 bases and J by 1 base, with 14 bases left in between. Study results and caveats: Relative to CD4+, CD8+ T cells held more expanded clones on average.

The sequenced sample was CD4+ or CD8+ T cells sorted from blood, obtained in a trial of the OX40 agonist ivuxolimab. V is TRBV5-1 and J is TRBJ2-3; D might be TRBD2 (5 bases). The sequence was collected from an adult with an advanced solid tumor such as melanoma, head and neck, liver or kidney cancer. CDR3 residues: CASSHGSEGTDTQYF. Here the CDR3 DNA reads TGCGCCAGCAGTCACGGCTCGGAGGGCACAGATACGCAGTATTTT.